A selection of T cell receptor beta chains follows, all from one sample in a study of T cell responses to AZD1222 COVID-19 vaccine. Here immunoSEQ multiplex PCR was the method, and the copy in TCRdb shows in-frame clones only, minus some. Among more than 140,000 clones listed, around 88% were seen once. Sequenced here: peripheral blood, sampled on day 0 of AZD1222 vaccination. The origin of the receptors is an adult in good health. CDR3s include the opening cysteine and the closing phenylalanine or tryptophan. A D gene is named only where the DNA matches it firmly. Not all rows give a size; the values are once, few, many and, for expanded clones, a class.

clone size	V gene	J gene	D gene	CDR3 DNA	CDR3 protein
.	TRBV2	TRBJ1-2	.	TGTGCCAGCAGTGCTGGGGGGCTGGAAGGCTACACCTTC	CASSAGGLEGYTF
.	TRBV30	TRBJ1-1	TRBD1	TGTGCCTGGAGTGTGGGACAGATGAACACTGAAGCTTTCTTT	CAWSVGQMNTEAFF
.	TRBV5-6	TRBJ2-3	.	TGTGCCAGCAGCTCCGCCGGGGCCCGTACGCAGTATTTT	CASSSAGARTQYF
.	TRBV5-1	TRBJ2-1	.	TGCGCCAGCAGCTTGGTCCACAACAATGAGCAGTTCTTC	CASSLVHNNEQFF
.	TRBV7-9	TRBJ2-1	TRBD1	TGTGCCAGCAGCCCTCCGAGGACAGGACCGTACAATGAGCAGTTCTTC	CASSPPRTGPYNEQFF
.	TRBV5-5	TRBJ2-1	TRBD2	TGTGCCAGCATACGGACTAGCGGGAGGGCCAGTAATGAGCAGTTCTTC	CASIRTSGRASNEQFF
.	TRBV27	TRBJ2-3	TRBD2	TGTGCCAGCAGTTCCACGTTAGCGGGAGGCTGGCAAGATACGCAGTATTTT	CASSSTLAGGWQDTQYF
.	TRBV5-5	TRBJ2-2	.	TGTGCCAGCAGCTTCGGGCCTCCGGCCGGGGAGCTGTTTTTT	CASSFGPPAGELFF
.	TRBV30	TRBJ1-1	.	TGTGCCTGGAGTGGAGGTATCACTGAAGCTTTCTTT	CAWSGGITEAFF
.	TRBV5-8	TRBJ1-5	TRBD1	TGTGCCAGCAGCGAGGGACAGGGGCGCCGGGGTGCAAATCAGCCCCAGCATTTT	CASSEGQGRRGANQPQHF
once	TRBV7-2	TRBJ2-7	TRBD2	TGTGCCAGCAGCCCCACAGCGGGAGACCGCTACGAGCAGTACTTC	CASSPTAGDRYEQYF
.	TRBV6-4	TRBJ2-3	.	TGTGCCAGCGCGTTGAGCGGATCTAGCACAGATACGCAGTATTTT	CASALSGSSTDTQYF
.	TRBV19	TRBJ1-2	.	TGTGCCAGTCGCGTGGGGGTCTATGGCTACACCTTC	CASRVGVYGYTF
.	TRBV6-4	TRBJ1-6	.	TGTGCCAGCAGTCCTACTCCAACAACAGGTCCCGGACCGTCACCCCTCCACTTT	CASSPTPTTGPGPSPLHF
.	TRBV5-1	TRBJ2-3	.	TGCGCCAGCAAATTGGGGGGAGTCACAGATACGCAGTATTTT	CASKLGGVTDTQYF
few	TRBV7-9	TRBJ1-2	.	TGTGCCAGCAACCCCCTCGGGTCACCCTTAGGTAACTATGGCTACACCTTC	CASNPLGSPLGNYGYTF